This is a list of T cell receptor beta chains from one sample in a study of blood T cell repertoires in COVID-19. Clones were sequenced by immunoSEQ multiplex PCR, and TCRdb holds only the in-frame ones, with some missing. Of approximately 110,000 clones listed, around 87% are singletons. Specimen: peripheral blood. The receptors stem from a woman at least 80 years old with acute or convalescent COVID-19. The CDR3 runs from the conserved cysteine through the conserved F or W. The order of the fields is J gene, D gene, clone size, V gene, CDR3 DNA, CDR3 protein. The D gene is left open where the match is weak. A row's size may be missing; if present it is once, few, many or a size class.

TRBJ2-1,NA,NA,TRBV5-5,TGTGCCAGCAGCTTGCAGGACTGGGATGAGCAGTTCTTC,CASSLQDWDEQFF
TRBJ2-7,TRBD1,NA,TRBV28,TGTGCCAGCAGTTTAGGGCCGGGACAGGGGCTACGGGAGCAGTACTTC,CASSLGPGQGLREQYF
TRBJ2-7,NA,NA,TRBV7-6,TGTGCCAGCAGCTTAGAATCAAATCCCCACTACGAGCAGTACTTC,CASSLESNPHYEQYF
TRBJ2-5,NA,NA,TRBV7-2,TGTGCCAGCAGCTTAGCTTCGCTAGCGCCCCAAGAGACCCAGTACTTC,CASSLASLAPQETQYF
TRBJ1-5,NA,once,TRBV10-1,TGCGCCAGCAGTGAGTTCAGGGTCAGGAGCAATCAGCCCCAGCATTTT,CASSEFRVRSNQPQHF
TRBJ2-7,TRBD1,NA,TRBV29-1,TGCAGCGTGCTGACAGGGTCGGTCCTCTACGAGCAGTACTTC,CSVLTGSVLYEQYF
TRBJ2-7,NA,NA,TRBV2,TGTGCCAGCACCAAGGGGGTTCTTTCCTCCTACGAGCAGTACTTC,CASTKGVLSSYEQYF
TRBJ2-2,TRBD2,once,TRBV7-2,TGTGCCAGCAGCTTCCTAGCGGGATACACCGGGGAGCTGTTTTTT,CASSFLAGYTGELFF
TRBJ2-7,TRBD2,NA,TRBV10-3,TGTGCCATCAGCCCCTCTACAACCGGGGGGGTAAAGGGGCAGTACTTC,CAISPSTTGGVKGQYF
TRBJ2-7,NA,NA,TRBV28,TGTGCCAGCAGTTTATCCAACAGGGTCTACGAGCAGTACTTC,CASSLSNRVYEQYF
TRBJ2-7,TRBD1,NA,TRBV18,TGTGCCAGCTCATCTGGACAGGGCTCCTACGAGCAGTACTTC,CASSSGQGSYEQYF
TRBJ2-7,NA,NA,TRBV5-1,TGCGCCAGCAGCCACGACGGCCCGGGCGAGCAGTACTTC,CASSHDGPGEQYF
TRBJ1-3,NA,NA,TRBV12-5,TGTGCTAGTGGTTTGACTTCTGGAAACACCATATATTTT,CASGLTSGNTIYF
TRBJ2-7,TRBD1,once,TRBV5-6,TGTGCCAGCAGCGGAGCCGGGACAGGAGCCTACGAGCAGTACTTC,CASSGAGTGAYEQYF